These 21 T cell receptor beta chains came from one sample sequenced in a study of cytomegalovirus exposure and HLA in healthy donors. Primers included in the PCR were 60 Vbeta and 13 Jbeta primers. This table comes from immunoSEQ multiplex PCR, and its TCRdb copy is limited to in-frame clones, with some not included. This sample has 7,000 or so clones; more than 45% occur once, and the top ten carry 5.5% to 7%. The specimen was PBMCs. The receptors shown here come from a man aged 25-40 years in good health and CMV-seropositive.

The chain carries TRBV30 and TRBJ2-7, with 14 bases aligning to TRBD2. V shed 1 base, J shed 2 bases, and the junction held 13 bases outside the gene matches. CDR3 length: 19 amino acids. CDR1 GTSNPN and CDR2 SVGIG come from the germline V gene (reference sequence). CDR3 sequence: CAWSGVGLAGGVATYEQYF. CDR3 sequence (DNA): TGTGCCTGGAGTGGCGTTGGACTAGCGGGGGGTGTAGCAACCTACGAGCAGTACTTC.

The V and J genes are TRBV29-1 and TRBJ2-5; tentative D call: TRBD1 (6 bases). The CDR3 covers 13 residues. With 6 bases removed from V and 4 bases from J, the gap between germline ends came to 15 bases. Germline-derived CDR1 and CDR2 are SQVTM and ANQGSEA. In DNA form, the CDR3 reads TGCAGCGTGGGCCGGGACAAAAGAGAGACCCAGTACTTC. This sequence encodes CSVGRDKRETQYF.

This chain links TRBV5-4 with TRBJ2-1; 10 positions match TRBD2. The V and J ends lost 3 bases and 6 bases, in that order; junction bases with no gene match: 12. The length of the CDR3 is 17 residues. Germline V lookup: CDR1 SGHNT, CDR2 YYREEE (reference sequence). The CDR3 DNA sequence: TGTGCCAGCAGCTCCCCGGCTAGCGGGAGATGGGTCAATGAGCAGTTCTTC. Its translation: CASSSPASGRWVNEQFF. Supplemented by reference TRBV5-4 and TRBJ2-1, the full variable domain reads ETGVTQSPTHLIKTRGQQVTLRCSSQSGHNTVSWYQQALGQGPQFIFQYYREEENGRGNFPPRFSGLQFPNYSSELNVNALELDDSALYLCASSSPASGRWVNEQFFGPGTRLTVL.

The chain is built from TRBV7-8 and TRBJ2-1; tentative D call: TRBD2 (6 bases). The CDR3 has 16 amino acids. V lost 4 bases and J lost 9, with 22 bases in between. Looked up from germline, CDR1 is SGHVS and CDR2 is FQNEAQ. The DNA of the CDR3 is TGTGCCAGCAGCTCAGAGGAGGGACTGGCCGGTCTTGAGCAGTTCTTC. This sequence encodes CASSSEEGLAGLEQFF.

The table lists this clone with a few counts. The genes are TRBV13 and TRBJ2-7; D may be TRBD1 (6 bases). Germline assignment: CDR1 PRHDT and CDR2 FYEKMQ (reference sequence). V lost 2 bases and J lost 2, with 10 bases in between. CDR3 length equals 14 residues. Here the CDR3 reads CASSLRQGTYEQYF. CDR3 coding DNA: TGTGCCAGCAGCTTAAGGCAGGGGACCTACGAGCAGTACTTC.

The V gene is TRBV5-1, the J gene TRBJ1-5; D possibly corresponds to TRBD1 (6 bases). Germline lookup yields CDR1 SGHRS and CDR2 YFSETQ. The V end was cut by 1 base, the J end by 2 bases, with 10 bases between. The CDR3 consists of 15 residues. CDR3 in amino acids: CASSLSSGGNQPQHF. DNA for the CDR3: TGCGCCAGCAGCTTGTCTTCAGGGGGCAATCAGCCCCAGCATTTT.

The sample holds a few counts of this clone. The V gene is TRBV20-1, the J gene TRBJ2-5; D is unresolved. Germline V gene lookup returns CDR1 DFQATT and CDR2 SNEGSKA (reference sequence). V dropped 3 bases and J dropped 3 bases, with 5 bases sitting between them. The CDR3 totals 11 residues. The CDR3 DNA reads as TGCAGTGCTAGCCTAAAAGAGACCCAGTACTTC. Its protein is CSASLKETQYF.

This chain connects TRBV29-1 to TRBJ1-6; D unclear. Germline V CDR1 and CDR2: SQVTM, ANQGSEA. The CDR3 runs to 11 residues. V lost 2 bases and J 14 bases, leaving 10 bases between the germline ends. Here the CDR3 DNA reads TGCAGCGTTGAATCTTCGGGATCCCTCCACTTT. Amino acid sequence: CSVESSGSLHF.

V usage is TRBV4-1 and J usage is TRBJ1-3; perhaps TRBD1 as D (5 bases). The germline gives CDR1 MGHRA, CDR2 YSYEKL. This CDR3 has 15 amino acids. The ends were cut back, 0 bases at V and 0 bases at J, with 6 bases in the middle. As DNA, the CDR3 is TGCGCCAGCAGCCAAGAAGGGGACTCTGGAAACACCATATATTTT. This gives the protein CASSQEGDSGNTIYF.

This clone has just a few counts. The J gene is TRBJ1-1, the V gene TRBV4-3, with D possibly matching TRBD1 (6 bases). Trimming removed 1 base from V and 1 base from J, with 10 bases in between. The V gene's germline CDR1 is LGHNA and CDR2 YSLEER. CDR3 size: 15 residues. The CDR3 protein is CASSQGQARNTEAFF. CDR3 DNA sequence: TGCGCCAGCAGCCAAGGACAGGCGAGGAACACTGAAGCTTTCTTT.

The chain links TRBV29-1 to TRBJ2-7; 8 bases align to TRBD1. Losses at the gene ends were 3 bases for V and 6 bases for J; bases not matched to a gene: 13. This CDR3 has 15 amino acids. Germline CDR1 SQVTM, CDR2 ANQGSEA. The CDR3 region has the DNA TGCAGCGTTGAGGACCCGAGACAGGGGCCAATCGAGCAGTACTTC. Residues: CSVEDPRQGPIEQYF.

The sample holds a few counts of this clone. This chain links TRBV6-5 with TRBJ1-1, with D perhaps TRBD1 (5 bases). V lost 5 bases to trimming and J lost 9 bases, with 19 bases between them. This CDR3 region has 14 residues. Germline V lookup: CDR1 MNHEY, CDR2 SVGAGI. The CDR3 region is CASSTRFDSGKAFF. In nucleotides, the CDR3 is TGTGCCAGCAGTACCAGATTCGACAGTGGTAAAGCTTTCTTT.

CDR3 protein: CSVEANARYTF. CDR3 DNA sequence: TGCAGCGTTGAAGCCAATGCCAGGTACACCTTC. This chain connects TRBV29-1 to TRBJ1-2, with D uncertain. V shed 1 base and J shed 11 bases, with 11 bases lying between them. Per germline, CDR1 SQVTM and CDR2 ANQGSEA. This CDR3 comprises 11 residues.

V usage is TRBV6-4 and J usage is TRBJ2-1; 13 bases map to TRBD2. V dropped 4 bases and J dropped 5; count of bases not matched to a gene: 2. CDR3 size: 15 residues. The germline CDR1 and CDR2 sequences are MRHNA and SNTAGT. The CDR3 DNA follows: TGTGCCAGCAGTGCGACTAGCGGGGGGAACAATGAGCAGTTCTTC. Translation gives CASSATSGGNNEQFF.

The chain combines TRBV10-3 with TRBJ1-1, with 9 bases lining up with TRBD1. Germline values: CDR1 ENHRY, CDR2 SYGVKD. The trim removed 4 bases at V and 11 bases at J, leaving 8 bases unmatched. The CDR3 loop spans 13 amino acids. The CDR3 sequence is CAISGRQGENAFF. The DNA of the CDR3 is TGTGCCATCAGTGGACGACAGGGGGAGAATGCTTTCTTT.

The chain uses TRBV5-1 and TRBJ2-5, with 7 bases fitting TRBD1. V was pared by 3 bases and J by 2 bases, with 1 base of the junction left unmatched. CDR1 and CDR2 (germline): SGHRS, YFSETQ. The CDR3 runs 13 residues. CDR3 bases: TGCGCCAGCAGCTCGACAGGGCAAGAGACCCAGTACTTC. Translation: CASSSTGQETQYF.

This chain uses TRBV30 with TRBJ2-2; the match to TRBD2 covers 13 bases. Germline V CDR1 and CDR2: GTSNPN, SVGIG (reference sequence). The CDR3 totals 19 residues. Germline trimming cut 0 bases from V and 3 bases from J; bases unmatched to any gene: 10. This chain's CDR3 is CAWSVLAGGPGGYTGELFF. The CDR3 coding sequence is TGTGCCTGGAGTGTACTAGCGGGGGGGCCGGGAGGATACACCGGGGAGCTGTTTTTT.

The chain has TRBV30 and TRBJ1-1; 9 nucleotides line up with TRBD1. V was pared by 1 base and J by 10 bases, with 7 bases of the junction left unmatched. The CDR3 is 13 amino acids. The V gene's germline CDR1 is GTSNPN and CDR2 SVGIG (reference sequence). DNA of the CDR3: TGTGCCTGGAGTGCCCGGGACAGGGAGGGAGCTTTCTTT. It specifies CAWSARDREGAFF.

In its sample, this clone was seen a few times. The CDR3 here is CASSQGGTSPYEQYF. Written as DNA, the CDR3 is TGCGCCAGCAGCCAAGGTGGGACTAGCCCCTACGAGCAGTACTTC. The gene calls are TRBV4-1 and TRBJ2-7; TRBD2 matches at 9 bases. The trim removed 1 base at V and 2 bases at J, leaving 3 bases unmatched. This CDR3 spans 15 amino acids. Germline lookup yields CDR1 MGHRA and CDR2 YSYEKL.

CDR3 in amino acids: CAIRAQENTEAFF. In nucleotides, the CDR3 is TGTGCCATCAGGGCACAGGAAAACACTGAAGCTTTCTTT. The chain recombines TRBV10-3 with TRBJ1-1, with D possibly matching TRBD1 (5 bases). Trimming took off 6 bases at V and 2 bases at J, with 10 bases between the two ends. CDR1 ENHRY and CDR2 SYGVKD come from the germline V gene. The length of the CDR3 is 13 residues.

The chain carries TRBV30 and TRBJ1-1; D unclear. This CDR3 contains 11 residues. CDR1 is GTSNPN, CDR2 SVGIG, per germline (reference sequence). CDR3: CGWGVNTEAFF. Written as DNA, the CDR3 is TGTGGGTGGGGAGTGAACACTGAAGCTTTCTTT.